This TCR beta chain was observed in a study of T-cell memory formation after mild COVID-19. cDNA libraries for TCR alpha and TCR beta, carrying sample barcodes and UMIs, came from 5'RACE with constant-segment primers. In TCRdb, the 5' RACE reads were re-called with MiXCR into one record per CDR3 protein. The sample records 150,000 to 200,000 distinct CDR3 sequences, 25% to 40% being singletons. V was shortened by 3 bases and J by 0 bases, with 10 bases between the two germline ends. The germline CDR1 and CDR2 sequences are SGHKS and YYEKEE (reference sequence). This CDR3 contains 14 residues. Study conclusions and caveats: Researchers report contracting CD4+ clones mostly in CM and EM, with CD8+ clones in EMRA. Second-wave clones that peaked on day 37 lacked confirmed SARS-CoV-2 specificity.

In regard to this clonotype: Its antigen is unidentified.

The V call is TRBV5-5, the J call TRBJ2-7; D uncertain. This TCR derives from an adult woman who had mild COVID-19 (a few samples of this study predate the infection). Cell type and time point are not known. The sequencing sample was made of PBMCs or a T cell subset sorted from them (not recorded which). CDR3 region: CASSWSHTSYEQYF. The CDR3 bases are TGTGCCAGCAGCTGGAGTCACACCTCCTACGAGCAGTACTTC.